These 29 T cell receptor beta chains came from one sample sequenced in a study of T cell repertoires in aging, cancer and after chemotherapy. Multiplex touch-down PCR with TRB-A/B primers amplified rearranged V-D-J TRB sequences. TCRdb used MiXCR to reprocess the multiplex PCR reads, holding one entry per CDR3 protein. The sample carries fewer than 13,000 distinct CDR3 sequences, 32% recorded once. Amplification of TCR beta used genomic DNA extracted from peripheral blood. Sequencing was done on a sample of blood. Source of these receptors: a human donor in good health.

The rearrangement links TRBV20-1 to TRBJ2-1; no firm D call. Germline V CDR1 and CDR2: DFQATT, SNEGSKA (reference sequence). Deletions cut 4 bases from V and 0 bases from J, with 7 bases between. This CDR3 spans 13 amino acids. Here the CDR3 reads CSATTPSYNEQFF. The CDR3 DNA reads TGCAGTGCTACGACTCCCTCCTACAATGAGCAGTTCTTC.

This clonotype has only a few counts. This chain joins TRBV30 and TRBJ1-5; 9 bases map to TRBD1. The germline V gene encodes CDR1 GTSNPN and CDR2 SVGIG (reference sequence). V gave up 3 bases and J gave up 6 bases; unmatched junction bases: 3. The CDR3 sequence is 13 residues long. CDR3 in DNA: TGTGCCTGGAGGAGACAGGGGGGTCAGCCCCAGCATTTT. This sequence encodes CAWRRQGGQPQHF.

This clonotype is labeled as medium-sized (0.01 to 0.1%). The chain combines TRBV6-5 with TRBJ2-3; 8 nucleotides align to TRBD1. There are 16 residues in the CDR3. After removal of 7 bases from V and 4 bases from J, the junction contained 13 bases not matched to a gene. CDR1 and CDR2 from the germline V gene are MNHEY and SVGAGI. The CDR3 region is CASTKGSGGYADTQYF. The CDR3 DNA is TGTGCCAGCACCAAAGGTTCAGGGGGCTACGCAGATACGCAGTATTTT.

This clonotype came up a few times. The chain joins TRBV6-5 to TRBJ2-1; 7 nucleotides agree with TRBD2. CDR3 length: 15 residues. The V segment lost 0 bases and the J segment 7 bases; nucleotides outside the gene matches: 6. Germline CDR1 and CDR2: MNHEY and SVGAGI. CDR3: CASSYSGGRSNEQFF. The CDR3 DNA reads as TGTGCCAGCAGTTACTCGGGCGGGAGATCGAATGAGCAGTTCTTC.

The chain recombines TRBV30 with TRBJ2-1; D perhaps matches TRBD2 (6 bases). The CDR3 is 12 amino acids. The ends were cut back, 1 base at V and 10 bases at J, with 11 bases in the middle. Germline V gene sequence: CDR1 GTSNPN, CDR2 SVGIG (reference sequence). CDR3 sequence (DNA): TGTGCCTGGAGTGGAACGGGAGCGGAGCAGTTCTTC. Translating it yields CAWSGTGAEQFF.

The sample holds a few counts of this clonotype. CDR3 amino acids: CASSEAGRGYF. CDR3 DNA sequence: TGTGCCAGCAGTGAAGCGGGCAGGGGGTACTTC. The chain has TRBV6-1 and TRBJ2-7, with a possible D match to TRBD1 (6 bases). Trimming shortened V by 0 bases and J by 12 bases, and 9 bases separated the two germline ends. This CDR3 contains 11 residues. The germline V gene has CDR1 MNHNS and CDR2 SASEGT.

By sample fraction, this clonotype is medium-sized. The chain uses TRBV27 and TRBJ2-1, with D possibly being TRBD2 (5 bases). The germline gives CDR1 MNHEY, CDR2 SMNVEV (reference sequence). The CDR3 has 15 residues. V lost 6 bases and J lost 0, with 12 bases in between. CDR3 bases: TGTGCCAGCAGAAGCGGATACGACTCCTACAATGAGCAGTTCTTC. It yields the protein CASRSGYDSYNEQFF.

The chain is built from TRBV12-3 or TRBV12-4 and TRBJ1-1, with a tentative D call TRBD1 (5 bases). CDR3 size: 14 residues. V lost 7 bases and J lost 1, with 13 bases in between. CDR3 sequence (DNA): TGTGCCAGCATTCTGGACACTTCGAACACTGAAGCTTTCTTT. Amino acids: CASILDTSNTEAFF.

The CDR3 DNA reads as TGTGCCAGCACCGATATGAACACTGAAGCTTTCTTT. It is translated as CASTDMNTEAFF. The chain is built from TRBV11-3 and TRBJ1-1; D not certain. This CDR3 contains 12 residues. V lost 7 bases and J 0 bases, leaving 6 bases between the germline ends. Germline CDR1 reads SGHNT; CDR2 reads YENEEA. The whole variable domain, filled in from reference TRBV11-3 and TRBJ1-1, reads EAGVVQSPRYKIIEKKQPVAFWCNPISGHNTLYWYLQNLGQGPELLIRYENEEAVDDSQLPKDRFSAERLKGVDSTLKIQPAELGDSAVYLCASTDMNTEAFFGQGTRLTVV.

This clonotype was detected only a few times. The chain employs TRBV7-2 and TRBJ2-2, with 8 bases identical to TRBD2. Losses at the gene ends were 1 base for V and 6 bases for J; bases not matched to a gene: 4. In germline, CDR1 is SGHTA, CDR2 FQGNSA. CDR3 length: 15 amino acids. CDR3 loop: CASSLGGAGAGELFF. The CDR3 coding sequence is TGTGCCAGCAGCTTAGGAGGAGCGGGAGCCGGGGAGCTGTTTTTT.

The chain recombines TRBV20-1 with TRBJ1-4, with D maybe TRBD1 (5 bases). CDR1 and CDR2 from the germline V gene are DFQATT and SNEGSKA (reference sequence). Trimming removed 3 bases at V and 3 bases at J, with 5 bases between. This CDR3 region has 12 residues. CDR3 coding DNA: TGCAGTGCTAGGACAGCTAATGAAAAACTGTTTTTT. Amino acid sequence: CSARTANEKLFF.

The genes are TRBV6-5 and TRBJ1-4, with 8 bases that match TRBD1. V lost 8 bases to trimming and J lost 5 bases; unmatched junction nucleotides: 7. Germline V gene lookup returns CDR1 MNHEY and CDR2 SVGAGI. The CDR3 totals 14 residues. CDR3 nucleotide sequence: TGTGCCAGCTCCCTGGACAGGGAGAATGAAAAACTGTTTTTT. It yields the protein CASSLDRENEKLFF.

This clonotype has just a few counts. This CDR3 is CASSYSATVNTEAFF. The CDR3 nucleotides are TGTGCCAGCAGTTACTCTGCGACAGTGAACACTGAAGCTTTCTTT. The chain employs TRBV6-2 or TRBV6-3 and TRBJ1-1, with D perhaps matching TRBD1 (5 bases). The CDR3 sequence is 15 residues long. Germline V gene lookup returns CDR1 MNHEY and CDR2 SVGEGT. Trimming took off 0 bases at V and 0 bases at J, with 8 bases between the two ends.

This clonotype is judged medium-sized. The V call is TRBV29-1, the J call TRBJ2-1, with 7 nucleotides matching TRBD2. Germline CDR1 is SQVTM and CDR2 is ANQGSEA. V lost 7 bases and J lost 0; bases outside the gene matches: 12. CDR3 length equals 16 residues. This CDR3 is CSAELTSDLSYNEQFF. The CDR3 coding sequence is TGCAGCGCAGAGCTAACTAGCGACCTCTCCTACAATGAGCAGTTCTTC.

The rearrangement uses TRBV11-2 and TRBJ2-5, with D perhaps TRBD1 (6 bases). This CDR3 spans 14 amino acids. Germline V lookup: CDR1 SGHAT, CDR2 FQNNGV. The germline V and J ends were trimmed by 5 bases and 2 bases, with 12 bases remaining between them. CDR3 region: CASSLQGLQETQYF. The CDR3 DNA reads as TGTGCCAGCAGCCTACAGGGATTGCAAGAGACCCAGTACTTC.

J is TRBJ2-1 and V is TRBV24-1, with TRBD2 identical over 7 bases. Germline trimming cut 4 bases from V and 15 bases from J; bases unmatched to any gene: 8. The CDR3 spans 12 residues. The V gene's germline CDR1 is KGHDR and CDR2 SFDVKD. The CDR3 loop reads CATSDPDRGVFF. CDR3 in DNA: TGTGCCACCAGTGACCCGGACCGGGGGGTGTTCTTC.

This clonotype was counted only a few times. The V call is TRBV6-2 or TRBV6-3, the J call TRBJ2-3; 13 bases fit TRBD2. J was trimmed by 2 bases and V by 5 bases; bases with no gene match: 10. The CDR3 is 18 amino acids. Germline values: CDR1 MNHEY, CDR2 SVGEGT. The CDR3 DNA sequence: TGTGCCAGCAGTCAAACTAGCGGGGGGGCTATAATCACAGATACGCAGTATTTT. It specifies CASSQTSGGAIITDTQYF.

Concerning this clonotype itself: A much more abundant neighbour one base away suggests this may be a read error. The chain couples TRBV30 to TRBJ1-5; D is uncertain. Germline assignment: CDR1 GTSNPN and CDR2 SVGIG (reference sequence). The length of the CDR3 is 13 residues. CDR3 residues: CAWSVFGNQTQHF. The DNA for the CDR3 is TGTGCCTGGAGTGTATTCGGAAATCAGACCCAGCATTTT.

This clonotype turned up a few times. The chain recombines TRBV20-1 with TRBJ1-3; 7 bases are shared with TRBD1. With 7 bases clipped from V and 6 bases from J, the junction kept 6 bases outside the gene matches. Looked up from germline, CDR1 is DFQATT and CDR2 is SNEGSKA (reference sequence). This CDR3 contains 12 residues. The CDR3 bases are TGCAGTGGGAGGGGGCGCGAAAACACCATATATTTT. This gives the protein CSGRGRENTIYF.

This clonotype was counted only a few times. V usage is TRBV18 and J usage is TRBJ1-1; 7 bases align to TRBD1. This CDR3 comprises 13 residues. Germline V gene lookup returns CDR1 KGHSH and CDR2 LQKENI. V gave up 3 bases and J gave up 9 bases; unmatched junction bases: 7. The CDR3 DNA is TGTGCCAGCTCACCGGACAGACAGGGCAAAGCTTTCTTT. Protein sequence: CASSPDRQGKAFF.

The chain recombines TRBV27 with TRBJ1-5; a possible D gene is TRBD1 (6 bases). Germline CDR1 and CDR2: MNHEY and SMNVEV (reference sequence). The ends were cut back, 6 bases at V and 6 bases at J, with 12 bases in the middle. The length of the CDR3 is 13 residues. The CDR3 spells CASSYRGGQPQHF. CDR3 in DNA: TGTGCCAGCAGCTATCGAGGGGGTCAGCCCCAGCATTTT.

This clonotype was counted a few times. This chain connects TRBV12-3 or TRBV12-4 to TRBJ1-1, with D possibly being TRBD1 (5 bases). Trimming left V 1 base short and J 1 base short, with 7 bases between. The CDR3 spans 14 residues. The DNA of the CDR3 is TGTGCCAGCAGTTTAGTCACAGGGAACACTGAAGCTTTCTTT. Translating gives CASSLVTGNTEAFF.

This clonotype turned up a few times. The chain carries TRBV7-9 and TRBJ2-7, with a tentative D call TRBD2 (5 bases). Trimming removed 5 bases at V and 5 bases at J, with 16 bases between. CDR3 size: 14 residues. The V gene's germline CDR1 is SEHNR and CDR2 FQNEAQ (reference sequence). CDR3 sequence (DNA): TGTGCCAGCAGCCGAGGCGAGGGTTTGGACGAGCAGTACTTC. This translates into CASSRGEGLDEQYF.

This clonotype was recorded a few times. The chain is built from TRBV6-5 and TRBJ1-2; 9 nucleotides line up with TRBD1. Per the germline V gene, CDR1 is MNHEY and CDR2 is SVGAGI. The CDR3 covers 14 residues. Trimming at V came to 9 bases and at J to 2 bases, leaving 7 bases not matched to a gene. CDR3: CARDRTGVNYGYTF. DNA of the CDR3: TGTGCCAGAGACAGGACAGGGGTAAACTATGGCTACACCTTC.

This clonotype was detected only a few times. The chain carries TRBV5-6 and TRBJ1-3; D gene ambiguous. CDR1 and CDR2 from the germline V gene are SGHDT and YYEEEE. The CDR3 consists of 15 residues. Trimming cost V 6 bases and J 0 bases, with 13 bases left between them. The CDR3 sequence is CASTWEVRSGNTIYF. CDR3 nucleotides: TGTGCCAGCACCTGGGAGGTCCGCTCTGGAAACACCATATATTTT.

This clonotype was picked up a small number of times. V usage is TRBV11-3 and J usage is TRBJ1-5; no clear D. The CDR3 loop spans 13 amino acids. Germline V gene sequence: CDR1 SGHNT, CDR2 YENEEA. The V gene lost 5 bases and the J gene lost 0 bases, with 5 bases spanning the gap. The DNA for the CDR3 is TGTGCCAGCAGCGTTAATAGCAATCAGCCCCAGCATTTT. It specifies CASSVNSNQPQHF.

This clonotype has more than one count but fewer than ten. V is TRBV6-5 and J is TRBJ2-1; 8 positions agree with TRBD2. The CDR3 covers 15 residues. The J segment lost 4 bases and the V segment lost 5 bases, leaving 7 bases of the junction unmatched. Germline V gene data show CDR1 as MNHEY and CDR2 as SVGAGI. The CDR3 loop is CASSLAGGLYNEQFF. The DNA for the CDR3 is TGTGCCAGCAGTCTGGCGGGGGGACTTTACAATGAGCAGTTCTTC.

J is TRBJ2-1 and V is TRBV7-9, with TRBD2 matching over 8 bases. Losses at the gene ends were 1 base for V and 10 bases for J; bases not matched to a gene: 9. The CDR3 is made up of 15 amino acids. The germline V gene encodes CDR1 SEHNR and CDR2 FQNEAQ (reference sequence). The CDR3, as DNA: TGTGCCAGCAGCTTAGATGAGGTAGCGGGATTAGAGCAGTTCTTC. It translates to CASSLDEVAGLEQFF. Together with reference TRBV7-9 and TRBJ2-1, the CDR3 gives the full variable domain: DTGVSQNPRHKITKRGQNVTFRCDPISEHNRLYWYRQTLGQGPEFLTYFQNEAQLEKSRLLSDRFSAERPKGSFSTLEIQRTEQGDSAMYLCASSLDEVAGLEQFFGPGTRLTVL.

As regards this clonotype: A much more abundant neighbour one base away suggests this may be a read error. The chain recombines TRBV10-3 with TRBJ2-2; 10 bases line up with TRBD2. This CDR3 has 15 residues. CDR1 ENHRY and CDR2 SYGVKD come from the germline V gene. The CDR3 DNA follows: TGTGCCATCAACCCGGGACTAGCGCGAACCGGGGAGCTGTATTTT. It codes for CAINPGLARTGELYF.